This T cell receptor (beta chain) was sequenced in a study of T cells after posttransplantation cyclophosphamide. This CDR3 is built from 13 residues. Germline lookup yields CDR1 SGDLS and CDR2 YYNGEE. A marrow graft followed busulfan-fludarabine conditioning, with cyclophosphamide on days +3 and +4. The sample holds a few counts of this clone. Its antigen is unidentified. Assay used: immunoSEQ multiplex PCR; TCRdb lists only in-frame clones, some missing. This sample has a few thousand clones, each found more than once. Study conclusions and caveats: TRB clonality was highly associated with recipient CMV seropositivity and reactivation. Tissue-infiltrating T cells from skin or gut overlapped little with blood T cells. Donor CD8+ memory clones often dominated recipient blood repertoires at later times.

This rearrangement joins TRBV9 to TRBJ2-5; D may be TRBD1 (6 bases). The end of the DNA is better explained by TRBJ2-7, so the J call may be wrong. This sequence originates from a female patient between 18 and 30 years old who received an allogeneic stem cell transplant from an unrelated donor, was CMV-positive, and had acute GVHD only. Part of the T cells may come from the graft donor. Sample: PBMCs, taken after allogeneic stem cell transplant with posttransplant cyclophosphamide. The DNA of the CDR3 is TGTGCCAGCAACAGGGACCCCACGAGCGAGCAGTACTTC. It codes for CASNRDPTSEQYF.